The 22 T cell receptor beta chains presented below share a single source sample, sequenced in a study of cytotoxic CD8 clonotypes in ibrutinib-treated CLL. Data came from immunoSEQ multiplex PCR; TCRdb stores just in-frame clones and leaves some out. The sample includes roughly 200,000 clones, more than 70% of them seen just once. Sequenced material: PBMCs, taken after 12 months of ibrutinib treatment. The source is a human donor with chronic lymphocytic leukemia.

V gene TRBV9 combines with J gene TRBJ1-2, with unresolved D. The germline V gene has CDR1 SGDLS and CDR2 YYNGEE. V was clipped by 4 bases and J by 1 base, with 14 bases between them. The CDR3 covers 15 residues. The CDR3 loop reads CASSPSTAYNYGYTF. The CDR3 coding sequence is TGTGCCAGCAGCCCCTCGACTGCCTATAACTATGGCTACACCTTC.

The rearrangement links TRBV11-3 to TRBJ2-5, with D maybe TRBD1 (6 bases). V lost 5 bases and J 0 bases, leaving 7 bases between the germline ends. CDR1 is SGHNT and CDR2 is YENEEA in the germline V gene. This CDR3 has 13 residues. CDR3 nucleotides: TGTGCCAGCAGCCGGGACAACCAAGAGACCCAGTACTTC. Protein: CASSRDNQETQYF.

Only a few counts were recorded for this clone. The chain links TRBV2 to TRBJ1-2, with 10 bases matching TRBD1. The germline gives CDR1 SNHLY, CDR2 FYNNEI. This CDR3 is 15 amino acids long. Unmatched junction bases numbered 14, after V lost 8 bases and J lost 8 bases. CDR3 in DNA: TGTGCCAGCGAGGGAGGGACAGGGGTCCTCGGGGGCTACACCTTC. Translated: CASEGGTGVLGGYTF.

This clone came up once. The chain links TRBV6-4 to TRBJ1-1; 8 bases match TRBD1. V lost 6 bases to trimming and J lost 5 bases; unmatched junction nucleotides: 11. The CDR3 sequence is 15 residues long. Germline-derived CDR1 and CDR2 are MRHNA and SNTAGT. The CDR3 region has the DNA TGTGCCAGCAGGCCCTGGACAGGGCTAGGGACTGAAGCTTTCTTT. This codes for CASRPWTGLGTEAFF.

This rearrangement joins TRBV11-1 to TRBJ1-3; TRBD1 agrees at 7 bases. V dropped 2 bases and J dropped 9; count of bases not matched to a gene: 10. The germline V gene encodes CDR1 SGHAT and CDR2 FQDESV (reference sequence). The CDR3 spans 15 residues. The CDR3 DNA follows: TGTGCCAGCAGCTTATCGGGACAGACGGTTGGCACCATATATTTT. Its protein is CASSLSGQTVGTIYF.

The chain couples TRBV5-4 to TRBJ2-7; 7 bases map to TRBD2. The CDR3 loop spans 17 amino acids. V dropped 3 bases and J dropped 6; count of bases not matched to a gene: 18. Germline loops: CDR1 SGHNT, CDR2 YYREEE (reference sequence). The CDR3 is CASSSLSAGAILTEQYF. Written as DNA, the CDR3 is TGTGCCAGCAGCTCCCTTTCGGCGGGAGCCATCCTCACCGAGCAGTACTTC.

This clone has just one count. The gene calls are TRBV6-1 and TRBJ2-1; 11 bases match TRBD2. This CDR3 is built from 16 residues. Germline CDR1 MNHNS, CDR2 SASEGT. Trimming cost V 0 bases and J 6 bases; bases outside gene matches: 4. CDR3 in DNA: TGTGCCAGCAGTGAAGCTCGGCTAGCGGGAGGCAATGAGCAGTTCTTC. This translates into CASSEARLAGGNEQFF.

The chain is built from TRBV2 and TRBJ2-7; D may be TRBD2 (5 bases). The CDR3 runs 13 residues. Germline assignment: CDR1 SNHLY and CDR2 FYNNEI. With 6 bases removed from V and 4 bases from J, the gap between germline ends came to 13 bases. As DNA, the CDR3 is TGTGCCAGCAGACGGATCGGGAATTACGAGCAGTACTTC. Translating gives CASRRIGNYEQYF.

This chain joins TRBV5-5 and TRBJ2-4, with D possibly matching TRBD1 (6 bases). V lost 6 bases and J 0 bases, leaving 13 bases between the germline ends. CDR3 length: 15 residues. Germline assignment: CDR1 SGHKS and CDR2 YYEKEE (reference sequence). The CDR3 DNA reads as TGTGCCAGCACTAAGGGGGTTCTAGCCAAAAACATTCAGTACTTC. Protein product: CASTKGVLAKNIQYF.

The rearrangement links TRBV7-9 to TRBJ1-2; D call uncertain. The germline CDR1 and CDR2 sequences are SEHNR and FQNEAQ (reference sequence). The CDR3 totals 11 residues. The V gene lost 5 bases and the J gene lost 8 bases, with 9 bases spanning the gap. The CDR3 sequence: CASSREGGYTF. CDR3 nucleotides: TGTGCCAGCAGCAGGGAAGGCGGCTACACCTTC. The entire variable domain, with the rest obtained from reference TRBV7-9 and TRBJ1-2, is as follows: DTGVSQNPRHKITKRGQNVTFRCDPISEHNRLYWYRQTLGQGPEFLTYFQNEAQLEKSRLLSDRFSAERPKGSFSTLEIQRTEQGDSAMYLCASSREGGYTFGSGTRLTVV.

The chain employs TRBV18 and TRBJ2-7, with D hard to call. The CDR3 loop spans 16 amino acids. CDR1 and CDR2 (germline): KGHSH, LQKENI. The V end was cut by 3 bases, the J end by 0 bases, with 15 bases between. CDR3 in amino acids: CASSPQDRTTSYEQYF. CDR3 bases: TGTGCCAGCTCACCGCAGGACCGAACTACCTCCTACGAGCAGTACTTC.

The genes are TRBV7-2 and TRBJ1-5; D may be TRBD1 (5 bases). This CDR3 has 15 residues. Trimming took 6 bases from V and 3 from J, leaving 15 bases between them. CDR1 and CDR2 (germline): SGHTA, FQGNSA. Here the CDR3 DNA reads TGTGCCAGCAGTCCCCCTCCGGGGCACAATCAGCCCCAGCATTTT. Amino acids: CASSPPPGHNQPQHF.

The chain uses TRBV11-2 and TRBJ2-7; no definite D call. CDR3 size: 12 residues. Trimming removed 2 bases at V and 7 bases at J, with 9 bases between. Per germline, CDR1 SGHAT and CDR2 FQNNGV. This chain's CDR3 is CASSLLGEEQYF. In DNA form, the CDR3 reads TGTGCCAGCAGCTTACTTGGTGAGGAGCAGTACTTC. Full variable domain (outside the CDR3, taken from reference TRBV11-2 and TRBJ2-7): EAGVAQSPRYKIIEKRQSVAFWCNPISGHATLYWYQQILGQGPKLLIQFQNNGVVDDSQLPKDRFSAERLKGVDSTLKIQPAKLEDSAVYLCASSLLGEEQYFGPGTRLTVT.

This rearrangement joins TRBV27 to TRBJ1-2, with a tentative D call TRBD1 (6 bases). V shed 2 bases and J shed 3 bases, with 10 bases lying between them. Germline assignment: CDR1 MNHEY and CDR2 SMNVEV (reference sequence). The CDR3 contains 14 residues. This CDR3 reads CASSLGGGDYGYTF. CDR3 coding DNA: TGTGCCAGCAGTTTAGGAGGGGGAGACTATGGCTACACCTTC.

This clone showed up just once. The rearrangement links TRBV6-5 to TRBJ1-1; TRBD1 is a possible D gene (5 bases). The CDR3 consists of 12 residues. V was cut by 5 bases and J by 8 bases, with 12 bases left in between. Germline V gene data show CDR1 as MNHEY and CDR2 as SVGAGI. The CDR3 reads CASSPRGSEAFF. The DNA of the CDR3 is TGTGCCAGCAGTCCACGGGGGTCAGAAGCTTTCTTT.

The chain combines TRBV4-1 with TRBJ1-1; weak D call: TRBD1 (5 bases). The germline gives CDR1 MGHRA, CDR2 YSYEKL. This CDR3 has 15 residues. Trimming took 0 bases from V and 4 from J, leaving 12 bases between them. CDR3 sequence (DNA): TGCGCCAGCAGCCAAGAAAGGGGCGCAGGCACTGAAGCTTTCTTT. Its translation is CASSQERGAGTEAFF.

The V call is TRBV5-1, the J call TRBJ2-5, with D maybe TRBD1 (6 bases). There are 15 residues in the CDR3. The V end lost 3 bases, the J end lost 4 bases, and 16 bases lay between the germline ends. CDR1 is SGHRS, CDR2 YFSETQ, per germline. The CDR3 DNA is TGCGCCAGCAGCTCGGGAAGTGCCAGGGGAGAGACCCAGTACTTC. Its translation: CASSSGSARGETQYF. Combining the CDR3 with reference TRBV5-1 and TRBJ2-5 gives the whole variable domain KAGVTQTPRYLIKTRGQQVTLSCSPISGHRSVSWYQQTPGQGLQFLFEYFSETQRNKGNFPGRFSGRQFSNSRSEMNVSTLELGDSALYLCASSSGSARGETQYFGPGTRLLVL.

V usage is TRBV5-4 and J usage is TRBJ2-1; D call uncertain. With 1 base removed from V and 12 bases from J, the gap between germline ends came to 20 bases. The CDR3 has 15 amino acids. Germline V gene lookup returns CDR1 SGHNT and CDR2 YYREEE (reference sequence). The CDR3 region is CASSLLPSRSVRQFF. CDR3 nucleotides: TGTGCCAGCAGCTTGTTACCCTCTCGCTCCGTTCGGCAGTTCTTC.

The chain couples TRBV28 to TRBJ1-4; D unclear. Germline V gene data show CDR1 as MDHEN and CDR2 as SYDVKM. The V end lost 6 bases, the J end lost 5 bases, and 4 bases lay between the germline ends. The CDR3 contains 11 residues. The CDR3 is CASRENEKLFF. CDR3 nucleotide sequence: TGTGCCAGCAGAGAAAATGAAAAACTGTTTTTT.

This clone appeared once. The CDR3 region has the DNA TGTGCCAGCAGTTCTGCGGGCTATAGCAATCAGCCCCAGCATTTT. Its protein is CASSSAGYSNQPQHF. This sequence joins TRBV27 and TRBJ1-5, with no clear D. CDR3 size: 15 residues. Germline CDR1 is MNHEY and CDR2 is SMNVEV (reference sequence). Between the trimmed V and J ends, which lost 4 bases and 0 bases, there was a span of 10 bases.

Details on this clone: The sample carries other DNA sequences with the same CDR3. DNA for the CDR3: TGTGCCAGCAGCGCCGGCCTATCCTACGAGCAGTACTTC. As protein: CASSAGLSYEQYF. The rearrangement uses TRBV9 and TRBJ2-7; D gene unclear. Germline assignment: CDR1 SGDLS and CDR2 YYNGEE. V was trimmed by 3 bases and J by 1 base, leaving 8 bases between them. The CDR3 loop spans 13 amino acids.

A few counts support this clone. The rearrangement joins TRBV7-9 to TRBJ1-5; D may be TRBD1 (6 bases). V was shortened by 5 bases and J by 4 bases, with 9 bases between the two germline ends. Germline V gene lookup returns CDR1 SEHNR and CDR2 FQNEAQ (reference sequence). The CDR3 extends over 13 amino acids. Here the CDR3 reads CASSAGANQPQHF. The CDR3 coding sequence is TGTGCCAGCAGCGCGGGGGCTAATCAGCCCCAGCATTTT.